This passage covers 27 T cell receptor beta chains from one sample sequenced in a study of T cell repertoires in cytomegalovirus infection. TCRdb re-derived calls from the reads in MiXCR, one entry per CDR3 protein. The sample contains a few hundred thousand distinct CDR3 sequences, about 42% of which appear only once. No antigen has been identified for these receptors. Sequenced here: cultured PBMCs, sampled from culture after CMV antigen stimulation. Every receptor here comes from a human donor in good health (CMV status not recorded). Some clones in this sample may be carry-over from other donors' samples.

The CDR3 DNA is TGTGCCAGCAGCCCGGACATCCCCTCTGGGGCCAACGTCCTGACTTTC. Its protein product is CASSPDIPSGANVLTF. The V call is TRBV28, the J call TRBJ2-6; a possible D gene is TRBD1 (5 bases). Trimming took 6 bases from V and 0 from J, leaving 12 bases between them. This CDR3 has 16 residues. From germline, CDR1 is MDHEN and CDR2 SYDVKM.

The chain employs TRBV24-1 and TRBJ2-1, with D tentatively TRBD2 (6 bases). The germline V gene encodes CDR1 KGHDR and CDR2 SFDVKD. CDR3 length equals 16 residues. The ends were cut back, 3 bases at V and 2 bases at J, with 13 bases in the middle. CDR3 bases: TGTGCCACCAGTGATAATAGCGGTCAGACCTACAATGAGCAGTTCTTC. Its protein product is CATSDNSGQTYNEQFF.

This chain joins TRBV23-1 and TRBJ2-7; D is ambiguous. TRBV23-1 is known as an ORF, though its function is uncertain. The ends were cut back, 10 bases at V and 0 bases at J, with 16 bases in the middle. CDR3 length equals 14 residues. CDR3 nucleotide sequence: TGCGCCACCACCTCGGGCAGGAGCTCCTACGAGCAGTACTTC. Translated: CATTSGRSSYEQYF.

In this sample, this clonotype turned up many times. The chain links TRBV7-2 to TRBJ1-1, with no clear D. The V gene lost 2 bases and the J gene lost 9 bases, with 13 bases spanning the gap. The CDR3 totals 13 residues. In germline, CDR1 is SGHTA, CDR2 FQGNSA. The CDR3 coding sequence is TGTGCCAGCAGCTTACACGGCCTACCGAAAGCTTTCTTT. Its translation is CASSLHGLPKAFF.

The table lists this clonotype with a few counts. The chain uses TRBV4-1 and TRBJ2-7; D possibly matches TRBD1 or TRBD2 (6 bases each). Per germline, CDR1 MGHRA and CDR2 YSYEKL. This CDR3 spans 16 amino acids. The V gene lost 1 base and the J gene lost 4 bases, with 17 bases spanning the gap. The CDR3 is CASSQGEAGDWYEQYF. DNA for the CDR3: TGCGCCAGCAGCCAAGGGGAGGCAGGGGATTGGTACGAGCAGTACTTC.

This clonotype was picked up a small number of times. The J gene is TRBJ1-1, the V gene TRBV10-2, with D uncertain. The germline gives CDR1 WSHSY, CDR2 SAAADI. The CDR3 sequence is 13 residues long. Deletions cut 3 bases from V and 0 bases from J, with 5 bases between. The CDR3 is CASSEVMNTEAFF. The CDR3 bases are TGCGCCAGCAGTGAAGTCATGAACACTGAAGCTTTCTTT.

The CDR3 region is CASSLGGARGGTQYF. CDR3 coding DNA: TGCGCCAGCAGCTTGGGAGGTGCTAGAGGTGGGACCCAGTACTTC. The chain joins TRBV5-1 to TRBJ2-5; D remains ambiguous. The V gene's germline CDR1 is SGHRS and CDR2 YFSETQ. Trimming pared 0 bases from V and 7 bases from J, leaving 16 bases between. The CDR3 consists of 15 residues. Filled out from reference TRBV5-1 and TRBJ2-5, the complete variable domain reads KAGVTQTPRYLIKTRGQQVTLSCSPISGHRSVSWYQQTPGQGLQFLFEYFSETQRNKGNFPGRFSGRQFSNSRSEMNVSTLELGDSALYLCASSLGGARGGTQYFGPGTRLLVL.

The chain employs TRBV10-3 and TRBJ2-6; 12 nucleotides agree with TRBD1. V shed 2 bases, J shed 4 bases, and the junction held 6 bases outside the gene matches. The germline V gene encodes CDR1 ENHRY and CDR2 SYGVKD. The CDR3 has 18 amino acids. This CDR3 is CAISEPGQGAWGANVLTF. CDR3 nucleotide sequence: TGTGCCATCAGTGAGCCGGGACAGGGGGCATGGGGGGCCAACGTCCTGACTTTC.

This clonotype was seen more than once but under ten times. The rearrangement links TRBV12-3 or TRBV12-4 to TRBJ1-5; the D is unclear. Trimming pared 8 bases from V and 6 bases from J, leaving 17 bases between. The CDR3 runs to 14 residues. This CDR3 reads CASRRTGDPQPQHF. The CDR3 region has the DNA TGTGCCAGCCGCCGGACCGGGGATCCTCAGCCCCAGCATTTT.

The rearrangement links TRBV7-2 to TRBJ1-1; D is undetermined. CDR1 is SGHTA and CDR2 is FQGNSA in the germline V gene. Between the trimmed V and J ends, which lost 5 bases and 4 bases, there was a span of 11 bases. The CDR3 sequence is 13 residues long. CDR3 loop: CASSAHAGTEAFF. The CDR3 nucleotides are TGTGCCAGCAGCGCCCACGCAGGCACTGAAGCTTTCTTT. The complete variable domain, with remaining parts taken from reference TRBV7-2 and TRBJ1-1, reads GAGVSQSPSNKVTEKGKDVELRCDPISGHTALYWYRQSLGQGLEFLIYFQGNSAPDKSGLPSDRFSAERTGGSVSTLTIQRTQQEDSAVYLCASSAHAGTEAFFGQGTRLTVV.

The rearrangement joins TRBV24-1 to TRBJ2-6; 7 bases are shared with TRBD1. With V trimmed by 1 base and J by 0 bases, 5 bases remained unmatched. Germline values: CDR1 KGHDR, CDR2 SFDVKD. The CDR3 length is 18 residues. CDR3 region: CATSDLDRAISGANVLTF. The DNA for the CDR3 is TGTGCCACCAGTGATTTAGACAGGGCGATCTCTGGGGCCAACGTCCTGACTTTC.

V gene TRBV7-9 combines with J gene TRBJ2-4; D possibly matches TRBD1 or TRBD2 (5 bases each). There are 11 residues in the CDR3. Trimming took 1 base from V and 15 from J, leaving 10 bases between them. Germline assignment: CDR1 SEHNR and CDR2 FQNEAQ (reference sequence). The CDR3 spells CASSLGDRPYF. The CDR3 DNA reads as TGTGCCAGCAGCTTAGGGGACCGGCCGTACTTC.

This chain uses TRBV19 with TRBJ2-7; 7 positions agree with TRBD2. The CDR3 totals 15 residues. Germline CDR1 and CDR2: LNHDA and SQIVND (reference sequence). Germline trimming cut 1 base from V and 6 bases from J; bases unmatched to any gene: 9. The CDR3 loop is CASSIAGGRGREQYF. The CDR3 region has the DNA TGTGCCAGTAGTATAGCGGGAGGCCGGGGACGCGAGCAGTACTTC.

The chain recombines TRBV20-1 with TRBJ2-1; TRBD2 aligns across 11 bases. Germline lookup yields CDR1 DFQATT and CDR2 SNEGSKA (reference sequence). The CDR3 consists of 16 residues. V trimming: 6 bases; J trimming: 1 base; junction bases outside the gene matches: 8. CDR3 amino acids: CSAPTRLAGSYNEQFF. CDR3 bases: TGCAGTGCGCCGACACGACTAGCGGGATCCTACAATGAGCAGTTCTTC.

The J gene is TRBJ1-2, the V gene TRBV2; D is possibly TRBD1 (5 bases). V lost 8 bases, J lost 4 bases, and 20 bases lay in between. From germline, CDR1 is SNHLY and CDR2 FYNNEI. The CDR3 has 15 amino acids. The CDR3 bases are TGTGCCAGCTCAGTCGTGGGGGGACGCGGCTATGGCTACACCTTC. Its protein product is CASSVVGGRGYGYTF. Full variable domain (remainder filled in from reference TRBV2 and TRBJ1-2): EPEVTQTPSHQVTQMGQEVILRCVPISNHLYFYWYRQILGQKVEFLVSFYNNEISEKSEIFDDQFSVERPDGSNFTLKIRSTKLEDSAMYFCASSVVGGRGYGYTFGSGTRLTVV.

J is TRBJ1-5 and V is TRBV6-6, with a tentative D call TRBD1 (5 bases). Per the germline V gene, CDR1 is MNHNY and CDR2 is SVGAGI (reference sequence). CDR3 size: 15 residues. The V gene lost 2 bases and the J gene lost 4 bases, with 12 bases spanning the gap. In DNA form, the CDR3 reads TGTGCCAGCAGTTACGCGGGGGAAGTTAATCAGCCCCAGCATTTT. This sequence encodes CASSYAGEVNQPQHF.

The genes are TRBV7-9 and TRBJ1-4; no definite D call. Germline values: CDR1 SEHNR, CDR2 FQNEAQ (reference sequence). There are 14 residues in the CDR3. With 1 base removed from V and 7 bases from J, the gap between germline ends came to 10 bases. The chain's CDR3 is CASSLVGFGEKLFF. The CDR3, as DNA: TGTGCCAGCAGCTTAGTGGGGTTTGGTGAAAAACTGTTTTTT.

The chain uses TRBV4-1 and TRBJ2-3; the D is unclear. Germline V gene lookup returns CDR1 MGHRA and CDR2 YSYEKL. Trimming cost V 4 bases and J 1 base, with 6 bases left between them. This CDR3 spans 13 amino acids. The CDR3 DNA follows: TGCGCCAGCAGCCGATTACGCACAGATACGCAGTATTTT. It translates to CASSRLRTDTQYF.

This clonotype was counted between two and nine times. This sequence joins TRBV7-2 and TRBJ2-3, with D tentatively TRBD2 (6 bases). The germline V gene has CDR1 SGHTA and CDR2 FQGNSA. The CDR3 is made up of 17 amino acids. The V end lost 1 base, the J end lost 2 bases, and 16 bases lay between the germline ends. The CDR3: CASSLEGRSGYTDTQYF. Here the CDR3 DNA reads TGTGCCAGCAGCTTAGAGGGTCGGAGCGGGTACACAGATACGCAGTATTTT.

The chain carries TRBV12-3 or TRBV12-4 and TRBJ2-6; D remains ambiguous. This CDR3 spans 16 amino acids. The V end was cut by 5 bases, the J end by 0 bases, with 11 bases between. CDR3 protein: CASSRHLGSGANVLTF. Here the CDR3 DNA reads TGTGCCAGCAGTCGCCATTTAGGCTCTGGGGCCAACGTCCTGACTTTC.

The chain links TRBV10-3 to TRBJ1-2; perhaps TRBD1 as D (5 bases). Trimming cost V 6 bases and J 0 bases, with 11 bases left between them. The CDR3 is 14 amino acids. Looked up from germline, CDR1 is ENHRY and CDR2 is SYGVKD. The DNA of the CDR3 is TGTGCCATCAGAGGGGACGGAGCTAACTATGGCTACACCTTC. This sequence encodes CAIRGDGANYGYTF.

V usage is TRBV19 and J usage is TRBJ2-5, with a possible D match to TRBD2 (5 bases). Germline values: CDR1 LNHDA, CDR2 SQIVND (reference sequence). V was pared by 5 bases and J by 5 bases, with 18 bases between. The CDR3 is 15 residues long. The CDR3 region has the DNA TGTGCCAGTAGTCTCAATCTTGCACCGGGGGAGACCCAGTACTTC. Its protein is CASSLNLAPGETQYF.

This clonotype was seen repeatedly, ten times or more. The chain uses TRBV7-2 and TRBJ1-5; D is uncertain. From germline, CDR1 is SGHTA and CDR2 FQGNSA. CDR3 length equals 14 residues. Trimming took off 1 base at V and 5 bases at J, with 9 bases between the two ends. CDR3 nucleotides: TGTGCCAGCAGCTTAGAATTTGGGGATCAGCCCCAGCATTTT. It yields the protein CASSLEFGDQPQHF.

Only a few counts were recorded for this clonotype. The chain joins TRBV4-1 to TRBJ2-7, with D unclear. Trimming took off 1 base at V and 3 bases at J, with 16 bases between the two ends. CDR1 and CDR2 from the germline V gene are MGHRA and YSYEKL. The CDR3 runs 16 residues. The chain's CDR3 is CASSQGSRSPLYEQYF. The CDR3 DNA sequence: TGCGCCAGCAGCCAAGGAAGCCGCTCCCCCCTCTACGAGCAGTACTTC.

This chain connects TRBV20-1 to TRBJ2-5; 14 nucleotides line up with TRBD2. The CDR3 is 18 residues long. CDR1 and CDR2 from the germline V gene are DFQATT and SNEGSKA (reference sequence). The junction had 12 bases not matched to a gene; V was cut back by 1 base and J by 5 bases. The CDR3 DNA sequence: TGCAGTGCTAGAGTCCAGACCGGGACTAGCGGGAGCTGGGAGACCCAGTACTTC. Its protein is CSARVQTGTSGSWETQYF.

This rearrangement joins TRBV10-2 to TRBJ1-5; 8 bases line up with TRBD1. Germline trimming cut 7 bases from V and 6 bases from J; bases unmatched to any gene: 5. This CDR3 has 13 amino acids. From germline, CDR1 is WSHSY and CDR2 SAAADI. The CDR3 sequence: CASMGQAGQPQHF. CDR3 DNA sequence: TGCGCCAGCATGGGACAGGCGGGTCAGCCCCAGCATTTT.

The CDR3 region has the DNA TGTGCCAGCAGTTTTTTCCCCTCTGAAAAACTGTTTTTT. This translates into CASSFFPSEKLFF. The rearrangement joins TRBV7-8 to TRBJ1-4; D gene ambiguous. The CDR3 consists of 13 residues. Trimming cost V 6 bases and J 7 bases, with 12 bases left between them. Per germline, CDR1 SGHVS and CDR2 FQNEAQ.